This paragraph reports one T cell receptor beta chain. Its antigen remains unknown. The sample is drawn from a study of OX40 agonist ivuxolimab in advanced cancers. Study information: Patients received the agonistic anti-OX40 (CD134) antibody ivuxolimab. Dose-escalation patients suffered from hepatocellular carcinoma, melanoma, renal cell or head and neck cancer. Findings and caveats of the study: The study observed clonal expansion of CD4+ and CD8+ blood T cells by week 6 at 0.1 to 3.0 mg/kg.

J gave up 2 bases and V 1 base, and 6 bases lay outside the gene matches. The length of the CDR3 is 16 residues. Germline V gene lookup returns CDR1 SEHNR and CDR2 FQNEAQ (reference sequence). The repertoire was sequenced with immunoSEQ multiplex PCR; TCRdb's copy has only in-frame clones and lacks some. The sample records about 51,000 clones, roughly 84% being singletons. The chain uses TRBV7-9 and TRBJ1-2; 8 nucleotides agree with TRBD1. The sequences come from CD4+ or CD8+ T cells sorted from blood, collected in a trial of the OX40 agonist ivuxolimab. The sequence came from an adult with an advanced solid tumor such as melanoma, head and neck, liver or kidney cancer. CDR3 protein: CASSLVLDRGNYGYTF. For the CDR3, the DNA is TGTGCCAGCAGCTTAGTCCTAGACAGGGGCAACTATGGCTACACCTTC. Full variable domain (rest looked up from reference TRBV7-9 and TRBJ1-2): DTGVSQNPRHKITKRGQNVTFRCDPISEHNRLYWYRQTLGQGPEFLTYFQNEAQLEKSRLLSDRFSAERPKGSFSTLEIQRTEQGDSAMYLCASSLVLDRGNYGYTFGSGTRLTVV.